The present TCR beta chain was sequenced within a study of CD8 T cells in ankylosing spondylitis. The germline V gene encodes CDR1 SGHRS and CDR2 YFSETQ. The CDR3 is 14 residues long. With 1 base removed from V and 2 bases from J, the gap between germline ends came to 10 bases. TCRdb fed the 5' RACE reads into MiXCR, producing one record per CDR3 protein. The sample lists 200,000 to 300,000 distinct CDR3 sequences, roughly a quarter occurring once. The gene calls are TRBV5-1 and TRBJ2-7, with D perhaps TRBD1 (5 bases). The clonotype originates from a male donor with ankylosing spondylitis or in good health (not recorded which). Source material: blood, either unsorted or a sorted T cell fraction (not recorded which). This chain's CDR3 is CASSLNTGPYEQYF. The CDR3 region has the DNA TGCGCCAGCAGCTTGAACACAGGTCCCTACGAGCAGTACTTC.